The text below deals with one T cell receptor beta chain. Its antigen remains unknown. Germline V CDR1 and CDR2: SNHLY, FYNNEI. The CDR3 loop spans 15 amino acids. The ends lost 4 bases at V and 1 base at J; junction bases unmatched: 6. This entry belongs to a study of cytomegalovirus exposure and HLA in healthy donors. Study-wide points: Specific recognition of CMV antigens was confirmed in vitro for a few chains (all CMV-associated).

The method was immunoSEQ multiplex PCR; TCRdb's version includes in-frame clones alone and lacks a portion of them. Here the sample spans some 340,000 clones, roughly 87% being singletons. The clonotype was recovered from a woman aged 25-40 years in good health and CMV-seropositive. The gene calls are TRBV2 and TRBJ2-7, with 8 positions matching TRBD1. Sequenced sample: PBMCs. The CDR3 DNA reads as TGTGCCAGCAGTGTTTCTGGGGACAGGTCCTACGAGCAGTACTTC. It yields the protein CASSVSGDRSYEQYF.